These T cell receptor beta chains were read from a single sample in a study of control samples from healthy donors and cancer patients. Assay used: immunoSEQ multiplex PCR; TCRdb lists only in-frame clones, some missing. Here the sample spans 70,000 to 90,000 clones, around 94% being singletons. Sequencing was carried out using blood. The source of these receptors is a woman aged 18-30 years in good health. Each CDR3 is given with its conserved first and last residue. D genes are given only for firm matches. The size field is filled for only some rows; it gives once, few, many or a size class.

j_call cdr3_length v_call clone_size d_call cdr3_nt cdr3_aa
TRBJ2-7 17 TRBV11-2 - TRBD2 TGTGCCAGCAGCCGGTTTAGCGGGGGTTCCAGCTCCTACGAGCAGTACTTC CASSRFSGGSSSYEQYF
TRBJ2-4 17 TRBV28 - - TGTGCCAGCAGTTTAGTTTTACGGTCGGCAGGTAAAAACATTCAGTACTTC CASSLVLRSAGKNIQYF
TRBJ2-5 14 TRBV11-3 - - TGTGCCAGCAGCTTAAAAGGGGGGCAGGAGACCCAGTACTTC CASSLKGGQETQYF
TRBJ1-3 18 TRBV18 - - TGTGCCAGCTCACCCCTCGAGGCAAGGGACGGCTCTGGAAACACCATATATTTT CASSPLEARDGSGNTIYF
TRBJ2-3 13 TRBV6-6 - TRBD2 TGTGCCAGCAGATTTAGCGGGGAGGATACGCAGTATTTT CASRFSGEDTQYF
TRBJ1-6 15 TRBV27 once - TGTGCCAGCAGTTTGTGGGTTTCGTATAATTCACCCCTCCACTTT CASSLWVSYNSPLHF
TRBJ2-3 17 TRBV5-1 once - TGCGCCAGCAGCGGATCGGCGAGTCTCACCAGCACAGATACGCAGTATTTT CASSGSASLTSTDTQYF
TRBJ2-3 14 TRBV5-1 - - TGCGCCAGCAGCCTGGGGGCCAACCCCGATACGCAGTATTTT CASSLGANPDTQYF
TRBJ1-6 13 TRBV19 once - TGTGCCAGTAGTATGATCAGGGATTCACCCCTCCACTTT CASSMIRDSPLHF
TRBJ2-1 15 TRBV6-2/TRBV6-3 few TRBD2 TGTGCCAGCAGTATACTAGCGGGAGGGTGGGATGAGCAGTTCTTC CASSILAGGWDEQFF
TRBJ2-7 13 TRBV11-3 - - TGTGCCAGCAGCCCTTTGGGGGCCTACGAGCAGTACTTC CASSPLGAYEQYF
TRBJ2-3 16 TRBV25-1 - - TGTGCCAGCAGTGATCTTACTAGGGGGAACACAGATACGCAGTATTTT CASSDLTRGNTDTQYF
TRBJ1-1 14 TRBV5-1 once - TGCGCCAGCAGCTTGACGGGTTCATACACTGAAGCTTTCTTT CASSLTGSYTEAFF
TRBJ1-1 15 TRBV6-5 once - TGTGCCAGCAGTTACTCAGACACACCGGGGACTGAAGCTTTCTTT CASSYSDTPGTEAFF
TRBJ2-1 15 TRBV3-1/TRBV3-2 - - TGTGCCAGCAGCCAAACAGTCTACCAAAACAATGAGCAGTTCTTC CASSQTVYQNNEQFF
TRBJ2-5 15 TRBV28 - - TGTGCCAGCAGTTTACCTCTTGGCACCCAAGAGACCCAGTACTTC CASSLPLGTQETQYF
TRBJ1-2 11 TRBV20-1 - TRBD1 TGCAGTCCGTCGACAGGGTCCGGCTACACCTTC CSPSTGSGYTF
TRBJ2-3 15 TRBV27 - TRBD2 TGTGCCAGCAGTCTGCGGGGGATGCATACAGATACGCAGTATTTT CASSLRGMHTDTQYF
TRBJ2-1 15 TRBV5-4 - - TGTGCCAGCAGCCAGGGACTTAACTCCTACAATGAGCAGTTCTTC CASSQGLNSYNEQFF
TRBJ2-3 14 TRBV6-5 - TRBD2 TGTGCCAGCAATTTAGCGGGGGGAGTGGATACGCAGTATTTT CASNLAGGVDTQYF
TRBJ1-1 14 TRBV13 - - TGTGCCAGCAGCTTGGACAGAGTGAACACTGAAGCTTTCTTT CASSLDRVNTEAFF
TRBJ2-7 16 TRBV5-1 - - TGCGCCAGCAGCTCAGTGAAAGGACAGAAAACCTACGAGCAGTACTTC CASSSVKGQKTYEQYF
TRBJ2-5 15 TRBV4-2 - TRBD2 TGTGCCAGCAGCCAAGTGTGGAGCGGGAGTGGGACCCAGTACTTC CASSQVWSGSGTQYF
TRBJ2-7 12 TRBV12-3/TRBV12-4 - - TGTGCCAGCAGTTTAAAGACCTACGAGCAGTACTTC CASSLKTYEQYF
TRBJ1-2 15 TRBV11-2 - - TGTGCCAGTCAATCCTCCCCCCGGCCGATTTATGGCTACACCTTC CASQSSPRPIYGYTF
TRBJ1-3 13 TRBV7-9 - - TGTGCCAGCAGCTTTGATAAAGGAAACACCATATATTTT CASSFDKGNTIYF
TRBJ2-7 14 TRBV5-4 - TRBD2 TGTGCCAGCAGCTTCCTAGCGGACCCCTACGAGCAGTACTTC CASSFLADPYEQYF
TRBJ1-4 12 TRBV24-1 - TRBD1 TGTGCCACCAGTGATTACAGGGGCGAACTGTTTTTT CATSDYRGELFF
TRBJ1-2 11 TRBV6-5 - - TGTGCCAGCAGTACGGTCGAGGGCTACACCTTC CASSTVEGYTF
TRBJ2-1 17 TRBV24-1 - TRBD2 TGTGCCACCAGTGATACCAAACTAGCGGGAGGGAGCAATGAGCAGTTCTTC CATSDTKLAGGSNEQFF
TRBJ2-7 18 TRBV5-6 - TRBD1 TGTGCCAGCAGCGTATATACCCCCCGGGACAGGCCTCACTACGAGCAGTACTTC CASSVYTPRDRPHYEQYF
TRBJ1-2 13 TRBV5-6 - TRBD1 TGTGCCAGCAGCCCTGACAGGGGGTATGGCTACACCTTC CASSPDRGYGYTF
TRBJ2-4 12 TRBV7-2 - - TGTGCCAGCAGCTTAGAGGTGGCTAGACAGTACTTC CASSLEVARQYF
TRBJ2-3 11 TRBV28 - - TGTGCCAGCAGTCCAGCAAATACGCAGTATTTT CASSPANTQYF
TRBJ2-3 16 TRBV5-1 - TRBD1 TGCGCCAGCAGCACACCGGGACAGACAATGGCAGATACGCAGTATTTT CASSTPGQTMADTQYF
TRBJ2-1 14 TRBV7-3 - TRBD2 TGTGCCAGCAGCGCCTTAGCGGGGGGCAATGAGCAGTTCTTC CASSALAGGNEQFF
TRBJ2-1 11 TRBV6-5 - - TGTGCCAGCACCATGGGGGGTGAGCAGTTCTTC CASTMGGEQFF
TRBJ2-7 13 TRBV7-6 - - TGTGCCAGCAGCTTAGGGGAGAACTACGAGCAGTACTTC CASSLGENYEQYF
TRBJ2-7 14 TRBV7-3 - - TGTGCCAGCAGCAAAACCGAGCTAAACCACGAGCAGTACTTC CASSKTELNHEQYF
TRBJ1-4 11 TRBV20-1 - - TGCAGTGCTAGGGAAAATGAAAAACTGTTTTTT CSARENEKLFF
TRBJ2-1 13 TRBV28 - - TGTGCCAGCAGAAAGGACAGCTACAATGAGCAGTTCTTC CASRKDSYNEQFF
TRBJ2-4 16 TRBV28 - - TGTGCCAGCAGTCTGACAGGACAACTAGCCAAAAACATTCAGTACTTC CASSLTGQLAKNIQYF
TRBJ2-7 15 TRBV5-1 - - TGCGCCAGCAGCTTGGCACCACCGGGACCCTACGAGCAGTACTTC CASSLAPPGPYEQYF
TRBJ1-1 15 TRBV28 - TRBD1 TGTGCCAGCAGTTTCTATTCAGGGACAGGAACTGAAGCTTTCTTT CASSFYSGTGTEAFF
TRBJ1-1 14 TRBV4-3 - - TGCGCCAGCAGCCAAGGGACAGAATGGTCTGAAGCTTTCTTT CASSQGTEWSEAFF
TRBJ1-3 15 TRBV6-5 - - TGTGCCAGCAGTAGTACAGCCTCCTCTGGAAACACCATATATTTT CASSSTASSGNTIYF
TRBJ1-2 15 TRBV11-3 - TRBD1 TGTGCCAGCAGCAAAACAGGAGGACAGGAGCATGGCTACACCTTC CASSKTGGQEHGYTF
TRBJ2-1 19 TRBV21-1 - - TGTGCCAGCAGCAAAGCGGAGGTGATAGCGGGAGCGATATACAATGAGCAGTTCTTC CASSKAEVIAGAIYNEQFF
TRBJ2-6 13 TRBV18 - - TGTGCCAGCTCACCATCTGGGGCCAACGTCCTGACTTTC CASSPSGANVLTF
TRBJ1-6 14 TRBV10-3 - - TGTGCCATCAATGAGGGCTCCTATAATTCACCCCTCCACTTT CAINEGSYNSPLHF
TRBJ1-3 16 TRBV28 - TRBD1 TGTGCCAGCAGTCCCCGCGACAGGGTTGCCGGAAACACCATATATTTT CASSPRDRVAGNTIYF
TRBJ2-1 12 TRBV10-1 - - TGCGCCACCGCCGACCCGGACAATGAGCAGTTCTTC CATADPDNEQFF